These T cell receptor beta chains were read from a single sample in a study of T cell repertoires in cytomegalovirus infection. TCRdb re-analysed the reads in MiXCR, keeping a single row per CDR3 protein. The sample lists hundreds of thousands of distinct CDR3 sequences; around 30% were seen once. Their antigen targets remain unknown. The sequences come from cultured PBMCs, collected from culture after CMV antigen stimulation. These receptors were taken from a human donor in good health (CMV status not recorded). Some clones in this sample may be carry-over from other donors' samples. Both conserved end residues are part of each CDR3. The order of the fields is J gene, V gene, clone size, D gene, CDR3 DNA, CDR3 protein. D genes are given only for firm matches. A row's size may be missing; if present it is once, few, many or a size class.

>TRBJ1-1|TRBV6-1|many|-
TGTGCCAGCAGTGCTTACACTGAAGCTTTCTTT
CASSAYTEAFF
>TRBJ2-3|TRBV7-2|many|-
TGTGCCAGCAGCTTAGTATTCTGGGACAGCACAGATACGCAGTATTTT
CASSLVFWDSTDTQYF
>TRBJ1-5|TRBV6-2/TRBV6-3|-|-
TGTGCCAGCCGTCGGTGGGGCGGCAGCAATCAGCCCCAGCATTTT
CASRRWGGSNQPQHF
>TRBJ2-3|TRBV19|-|-
TGTGCCAGTAGTAATCGCCTCCGCACAGATACGCAGTATTTT
CASSNRLRTDTQYF
>TRBJ1-5|TRBV2|-|-
TGTGCCAGCAGTGGGGAGACAGGTCTTCAGCCCCAGCATTTT
CASSGETGLQPQHF
>TRBJ2-1|TRBV2|few|-
TGTGCCAGTCCAGGGGGGCTTCCCAATGAGCAGTTCTTC
CASPGGLPNEQFF
>TRBJ2-1|TRBV20-1|-|TRBD2
TGCAGTGCTAGGATACCCGGGACTAGCTTCCATGAGCAGTTCTTC
CSARIPGTSFHEQFF
>TRBJ2-1|TRBV5-1|few|-
TGCGCCAGCAGCTTGATACCCCACTCCGAGCAGTTCTTC
CASSLIPHSEQFF
>TRBJ2-7|TRBV20-1|-|-
TGCAGTGCCAAAAAAGGGATGAGGGGCGCAGAATACGAGCAGTACTTC
CSAKKGMRGAEYEQYF
>TRBJ2-7|TRBV10-1|-|-
TGCGCCAGCAGTGGGAAATCACACGAGCAGTACTTC
CASSGKSHEQYF
>TRBJ1-3|TRBV12-3/TRBV12-4|-|-
TGTGCCAGCAGCCCAACAGGGAAGAGGGGAAACACCATATATTTT
CASSPTGKRGNTIYF
>TRBJ1-1|TRBV7-2|few|-
TGTGCCAGCAGCTTAGATAGGGGGGCGCCTTTCTTT
CASSLDRGAPFF
>TRBJ2-2|TRBV11-2|-|-
TGTGCCAGCAGCCCACGACGGGCTCCGAAGGGCGGGGAGCTGTTTTTT
CASSPRRAPKGGELFF
>TRBJ1-6|TRBV12-3/TRBV12-4|few|-
TGTGCCAGCAGTTTACGGGGAGGTGGTTCACCCCTCCACTTT
CASSLRGGGSPLHF
>TRBJ2-3|TRBV20-1|few|TRBD1
TGCAGTCCGCGAGTGGGACAGGGACCGGCAGATACGCAGTATTTT
CSPRVGQGPADTQYF
>TRBJ2-1|TRBV4-3|-|-
TGCGCCAGCAGCCAAGAAATTAGGTCGGGGTGGACGCAGTTCTTC
CASSQEIRSGWTQFF
>TRBJ2-1|TRBV6-2/TRBV6-3|once|TRBD2
TGTGCCAGCATTAGTAGCGGGAACAATGAGCAGTTCTTC
CASISSGNNEQFF
>TRBJ2-1|TRBV5-5|-|-
TGTGCCAGCAGCTTGTCTAGCACAAATGAGCAGTTCTTC
CASSLSSTNEQFF
>TRBJ2-3|TRBV19|-|-
TGTGCCAGTAGTATAGCGGGGAGCCCCACAGATACGCAGTATTTT
CASSIAGSPTDTQYF
>TRBJ2-5|TRBV7-9|-|-
TGTGCCAGCAGCTTAGAGGCGGGGAGTAGCGAGACCCAGTACTTC
CASSLEAGSSETQYF
>TRBJ2-5|TRBV6-6|-|TRBD2
TGTGCCAGCAGAAGAGCTAGCGGGGGGAGGGAGACCCAGTACTTC
CASRRASGGRETQYF
>TRBJ1-3|TRBV18|-|-
TGTGCCAGCTCTTTGTCGACAGCCAACTCTGGAAACACCATATATTTT
CASSLSTANSGNTIYF
>TRBJ1-6|TRBV6-1|-|TRBD1
TGTGCCAGCAGTGAAGCCCGGGACAGACATAATTCACCCCTCCACTTT
CASSEARDRHNSPLHF
>TRBJ2-1|TRBV4-3|-|-
TGCGCCAGCAGCCCCCACCTAACCCTAGCTCCAATTTACAATGAGCAGTTCTTC
CASSPHLTLAPIYNEQFF
>TRBJ1-6|TRBV5-1|-|TRBD1
TGCGCCAGCAGCTTCGGACAGGGGGCACGTTCACCCCTCCACTTT
CASSFGQGARSPLHF